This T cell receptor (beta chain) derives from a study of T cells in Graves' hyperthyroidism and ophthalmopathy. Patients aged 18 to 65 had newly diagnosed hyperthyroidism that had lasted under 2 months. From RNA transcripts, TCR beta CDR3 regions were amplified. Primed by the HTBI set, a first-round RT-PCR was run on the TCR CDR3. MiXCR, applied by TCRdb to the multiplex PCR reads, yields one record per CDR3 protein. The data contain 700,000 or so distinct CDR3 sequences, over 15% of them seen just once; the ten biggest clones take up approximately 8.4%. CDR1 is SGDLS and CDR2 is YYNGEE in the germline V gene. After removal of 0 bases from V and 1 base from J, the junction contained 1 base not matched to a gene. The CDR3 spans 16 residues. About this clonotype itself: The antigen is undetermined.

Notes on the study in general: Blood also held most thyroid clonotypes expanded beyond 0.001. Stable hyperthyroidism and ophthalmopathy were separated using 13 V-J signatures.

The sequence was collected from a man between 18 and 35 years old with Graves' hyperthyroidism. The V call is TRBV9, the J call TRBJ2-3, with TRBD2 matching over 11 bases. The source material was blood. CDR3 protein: CASSVELAGGTDTQYF. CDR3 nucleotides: TGTGCCAGCAGCGTAGAACTAGCGGGGGGCACAGATACGCAGTATTTT.